This T cell receptor (beta chain) emerged from a study of early T cells in non-severe SARS-CoV-2 infection. As for the study in general: Chains were unpaired, as sequencing was done on bulk RNA from unsorted whole blood.

This clonotype appeared many times. Its antigen is unknown. Germline V gives CDR1 SGHTA, CDR2 FQGNSA. CDR3 length equals 11 residues. Trimming left V 5 bases short and J 9 bases short, with 10 bases between. General study results and limits: Sequences matched to VDJdb favored anti-spike CD8 responses, while private and CD4 specificities were missed.

Unique molecular identifiers were added to individual cDNA molecules. TCRdb re-called the 5' RACE reads with MiXCR, one entry per CDR3 protein. The sample contains fewer than 50,000 distinct CDR3 sequences, over 3% of which appear only once. The chain combines TRBV7-2 with TRBJ2-5; D not resolved. The sequence was obtained from an adult who was a healthcare worker with PCR-confirmed SARS-CoV-2 infection or an uninfected control (not recorded which). Sequenced sample: whole blood. The CDR3 region has the DNA TGTGCCAGCAGCCCGCACCGGGCCCAGTACTTC. Its protein product is CASSPHRAQYF. Together with reference TRBV7-2 and TRBJ2-5, the CDR3 gives the full variable domain: GAGVSQSPSNKVTEKGKDVELRCDPISGHTALYWYRQSLGQGLEFLIYFQGNSAPDKSGLPSDRFSAERTGGSVSTLTIQRTQQEDSAVYLCASSPHRAQYFGPGTRLLVL.